Detailed here is one T cell receptor beta chain. The repertoire was sequenced with immunoSEQ multiplex PCR; TCRdb's copy has only in-frame clones and lacks some. The sample carries approximately 200,000 clones, about 83% recorded once. Patients from Seattle were sampled longitudinally, starting during active infection. The data were obtained in a study of blood T cell repertoires in COVID-19. Across the whole study: Whether acute or convalescent, the COVID-19 samples came from the United States, Italy and Spain. PBMCs, B-cell-depleted T cells, or T cells were the source of the cDNA or gDNA that made up the material.

Germline CDR1 SGHAT, CDR2 FQNNGV. Trimming cost V 5 bases and J 2 bases; bases outside gene matches: 2. CDR3 length: 13 amino acids. The sample was peripheral blood. This TCR came from a person aged 70 to 79 with COVID-19, enrolled during active disease. The chain is built from TRBV11-2 and TRBJ1-2; 7 bases match TRBD1. CDR3 region: CASSPGGNYGYTF. In DNA form, the CDR3 reads TGTGCCAGCAGCCCAGGGGGGAACTATGGCTACACCTTC. Complete variable domain (other parts from reference TRBV11-2 and TRBJ1-2): EAGVAQSPRYKIIEKRQSVAFWCNPISGHATLYWYQQILGQGPKLLIQFQNNGVVDDSQLPKDRFSAERLKGVDSTLKIQPAKLEDSAVYLCASSPGGNYGYTFGSGTRLTVV.